Presented here are 5 T cell receptor beta chains from one specimen sequenced in a study of blood T cell repertoires in COVID-19 (dated by TCRdb to 2020 to 2022). The library was generated by the immunoSEQ multiplex PCR assay. Drawn from immuneACCESS, this table holds only the in-frame rearrangements with V and J called that TCRdb kept. Clones are partly lost; checked studies trace under half to an unresolved V gene and leave the rest unexplained. The sample table shows 150,000 or so clones, and about 80% are seen once. The ten largest clones add up to approximately 12% of the sample. What was sequenced was PBMCs or T cells enriched from blood (not recorded which). The receptors shown here come from a man aged 45 to 65 who had recovered from COVID-19.

The chain recombines TRBV7-8 with TRBJ1-1; 7 positions match TRBD1. Trimming removed 5 bases from V and 0 bases from J; junction bases left unmatched: 6. Germline CDR1 reads SGHVS; CDR2 reads FQNEAQ. The CDR3 has 15 residues. CDR3 nucleotides: TGTGCCAGCAGCATCGCGGGACAGTTGAACACTGAAGCTTTCTTT. It translates to CASSIAGQLNTEAFF. The full variable domain, in which reference TRBV7-8 and TRBJ1-1 provide the parts outside the CDR3, is GAGVSQSPRYKVAKRGQDVALRCDPISGHVSLFWYQQALGQGPEFLTYFQNEAQLDKSGLPSDRFFAERPEGSVSTLKIQRTQQEDSAVYLCASSIAGQLNTEAFFGQGTRLTVV.

The V and J genes are TRBV18 and TRBJ1-5; tentatively, D is TRBD1 (5 bases). V was pared by 2 bases and J by 4 bases, with 12 bases between. The CDR3 is 15 amino acids. CDR1 KGHSH and CDR2 LQKENI come from the germline V gene. The CDR3 DNA reads as TGTGCCAGCTCACCAAAGGACATATCGAATCAGCCCCAGCATTTT. Its protein product is CASSPKDISNQPQHF.

The chain recombines TRBV10-3 with TRBJ1-4, with a weak D call TRBD1 (6 bases). Deletions cut 0 bases from V and 5 bases from J, with 13 bases between. The V gene's germline CDR1 is ENHRY and CDR2 SYGVKD. This CDR3 is built from 16 residues. DNA of the CDR3: TGTGCCATCAGTGAGTCTCCCGGGCAGGGGAATGAAAAACTGTTTTTT. It is translated as CAISESPGQGNEKLFF.

This rearrangement joins TRBV3-1 (or the pseudogene TRBV3-2) to TRBJ1-2, with TRBD1 matching over 7 bases. Germline V lookup: CDR1 LGHDT, CDR2 YNNKEL (reference sequence). Trimming cost V 0 bases and J 13 bases; bases outside gene matches: 8. The CDR3 has 13 residues. The CDR3 DNA sequence: TGTGCCAGCAGCCAAGAGCTTAGCAGGGGGTCCACCTTC. Translating gives CASSQELSRGSTF.

The chain joins TRBV2 to TRBJ1-2; 7 bases are shared with TRBD1. Germline values: CDR1 SNHLY, CDR2 FYNNEI. This CDR3 is built from 14 residues. With V trimmed by 6 bases and J by 0 bases, 4 bases remained unmatched. CDR3 region: CASRETGANYGYTF. The CDR3 bases are TGTGCCAGCAGGGAAACAGGGGCTAACTATGGCTACACCTTC.